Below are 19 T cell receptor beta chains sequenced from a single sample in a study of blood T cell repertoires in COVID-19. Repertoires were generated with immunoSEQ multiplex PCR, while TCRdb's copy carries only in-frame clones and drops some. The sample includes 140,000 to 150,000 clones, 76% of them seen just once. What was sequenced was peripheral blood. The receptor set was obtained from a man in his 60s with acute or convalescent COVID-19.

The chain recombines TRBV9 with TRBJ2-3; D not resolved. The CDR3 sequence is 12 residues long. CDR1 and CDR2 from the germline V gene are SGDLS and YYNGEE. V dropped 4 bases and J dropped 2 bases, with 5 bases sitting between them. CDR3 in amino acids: CASSPDTDTQYF. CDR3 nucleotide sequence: TGTGCCAGCAGCCCAGACACAGATACGCAGTATTTT.

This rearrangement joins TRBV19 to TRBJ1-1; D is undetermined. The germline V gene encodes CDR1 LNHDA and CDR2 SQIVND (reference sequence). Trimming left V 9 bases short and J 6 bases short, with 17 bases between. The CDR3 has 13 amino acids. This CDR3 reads CASQLPGYSEAFF. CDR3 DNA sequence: TGTGCCAGCCAGCTCCCGGGGTACTCTGAAGCTTTCTTT.

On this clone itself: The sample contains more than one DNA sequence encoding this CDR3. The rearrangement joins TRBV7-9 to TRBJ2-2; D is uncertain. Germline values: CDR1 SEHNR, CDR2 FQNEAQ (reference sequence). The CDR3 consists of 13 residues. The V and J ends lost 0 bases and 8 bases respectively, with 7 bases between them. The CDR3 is CASSLARTGELFF. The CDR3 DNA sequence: TGTGCCAGCAGCTTAGCGCGAACTGGGGAGCTGTTTTTT. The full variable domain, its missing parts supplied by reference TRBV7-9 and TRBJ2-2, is DTGVSQNPRHKITKRGQNVTFRCDPISEHNRLYWYRQTLGQGPEFLTYFQNEAQLEKSRLLSDRFSAERPKGSFSTLEIQRTEQGDSAMYLCASSLARTGELFFGEGSRLTVL.

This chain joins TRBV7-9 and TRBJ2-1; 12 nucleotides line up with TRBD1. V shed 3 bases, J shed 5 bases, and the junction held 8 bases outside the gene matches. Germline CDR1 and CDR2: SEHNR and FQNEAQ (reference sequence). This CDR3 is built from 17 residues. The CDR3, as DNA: TGTGCCAGCAGCTTTATCAGGGGACAGGGGGCGGACAATGAGCAGTTCTTC. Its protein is CASSFIRGQGADNEQFF.

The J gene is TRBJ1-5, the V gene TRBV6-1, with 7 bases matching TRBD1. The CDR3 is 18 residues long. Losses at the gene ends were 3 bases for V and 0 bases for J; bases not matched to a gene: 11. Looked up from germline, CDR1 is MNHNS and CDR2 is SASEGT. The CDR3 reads CASSDARTGTYSNQPQHF. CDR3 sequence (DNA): TGTGCCAGCAGTGACGCCCGGACAGGAACTTATAGCAATCAGCCCCAGCATTTT.

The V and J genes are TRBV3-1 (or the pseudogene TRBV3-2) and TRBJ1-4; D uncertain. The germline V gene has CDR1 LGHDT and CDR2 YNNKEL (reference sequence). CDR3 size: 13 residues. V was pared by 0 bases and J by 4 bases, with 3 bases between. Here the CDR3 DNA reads TGTGCCAGCAGCCAAGACAGTAATGAAAAACTGTTTTTT. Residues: CASSQDSNEKLFF.

CDR3: CASSISGRYPEQYF. In nucleotides, the CDR3 is TGTGCCAGTAGTATTAGCGGGAGGTACCCGGAGCAGTACTTC. This chain connects TRBV19 to TRBJ2-7, with TRBD2 identical over 10 bases. Germline trimming cut 3 bases from V and 7 bases from J; bases unmatched to any gene: 6. Germline V gene sequence: CDR1 LNHDA, CDR2 SQIVND (reference sequence). The CDR3 length is 14 residues.

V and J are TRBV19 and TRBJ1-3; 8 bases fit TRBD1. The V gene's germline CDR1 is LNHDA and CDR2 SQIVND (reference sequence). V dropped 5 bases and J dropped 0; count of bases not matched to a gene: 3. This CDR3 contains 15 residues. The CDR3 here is CASSRQGNSGNTIYF. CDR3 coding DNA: TGTGCCAGTAGTCGACAGGGGAACTCTGGAAACACCATATATTTT.

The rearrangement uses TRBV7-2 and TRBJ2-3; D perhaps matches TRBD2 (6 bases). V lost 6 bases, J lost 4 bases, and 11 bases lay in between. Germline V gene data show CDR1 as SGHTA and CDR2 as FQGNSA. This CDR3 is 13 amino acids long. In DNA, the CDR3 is TGTGCCAGCAGTCAACGGGGGTCAGATACGCAGTATTTT. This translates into CASSQRGSDTQYF.

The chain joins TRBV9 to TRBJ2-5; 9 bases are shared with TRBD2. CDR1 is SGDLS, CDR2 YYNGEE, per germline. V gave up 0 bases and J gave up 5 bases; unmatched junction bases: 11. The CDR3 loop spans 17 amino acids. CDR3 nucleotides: TGTGCCAGCAGCGTAGACCTCGGCGGGGGGGCCCGGGAGACCCAGTACTTC. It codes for CASSVDLGGGARETQYF.

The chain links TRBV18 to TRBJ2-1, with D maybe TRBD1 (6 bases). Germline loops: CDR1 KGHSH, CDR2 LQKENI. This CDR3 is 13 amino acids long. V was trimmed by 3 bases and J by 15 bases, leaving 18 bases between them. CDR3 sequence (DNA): TGTGCCAGCTCACCCCCGGGACACGGCCAATTGTTCTTC. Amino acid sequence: CASSPPGHGQLFF.

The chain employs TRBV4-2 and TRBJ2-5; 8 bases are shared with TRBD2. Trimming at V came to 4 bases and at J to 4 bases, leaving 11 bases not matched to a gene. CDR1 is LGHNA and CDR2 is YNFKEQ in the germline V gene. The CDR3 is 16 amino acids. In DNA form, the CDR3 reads TGTGCCAGCAGCCGAAGCGTCAGCGGGAGAGCAGAGACCCAGTACTTC. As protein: CASSRSVSGRAETQYF.

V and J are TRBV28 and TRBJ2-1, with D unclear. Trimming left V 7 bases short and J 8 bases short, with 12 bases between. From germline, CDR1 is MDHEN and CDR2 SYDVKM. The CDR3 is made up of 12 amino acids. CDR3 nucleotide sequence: TGTGCCAGCACCCCAGGTCAGGATGAGCAGTTCTTC. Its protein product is CASTPGQDEQFF.

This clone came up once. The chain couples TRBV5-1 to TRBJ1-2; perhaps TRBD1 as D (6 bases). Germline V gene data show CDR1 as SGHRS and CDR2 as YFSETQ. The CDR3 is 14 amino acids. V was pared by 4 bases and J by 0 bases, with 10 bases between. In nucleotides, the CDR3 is TGCGCCAGCAGCCCCGGGACATCTAACTATGGCTACACCTTC. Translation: CASSPGTSNYGYTF.

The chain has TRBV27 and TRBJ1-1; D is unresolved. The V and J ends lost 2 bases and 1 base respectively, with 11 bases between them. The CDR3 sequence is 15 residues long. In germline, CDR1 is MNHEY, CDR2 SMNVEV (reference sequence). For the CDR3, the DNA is TGTGCCAGCAGTTTACTTTTCCGGGAGAACACTGAAGCTTTCTTT. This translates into CASSLLFRENTEAFF.

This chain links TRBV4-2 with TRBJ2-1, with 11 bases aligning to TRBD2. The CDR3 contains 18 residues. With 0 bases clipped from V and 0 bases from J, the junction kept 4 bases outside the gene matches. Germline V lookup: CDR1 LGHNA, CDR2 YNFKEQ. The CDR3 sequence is CASSQDWTSGFSYNEQFF. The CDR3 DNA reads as TGTGCCAGCAGCCAAGATTGGACTAGCGGGTTCTCCTACAATGAGCAGTTCTTC.

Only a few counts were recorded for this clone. Here the CDR3 reads CASSLRLAGVGELFF. The CDR3 bases are TGTGCCAGCAGCTTACGGCTAGCGGGAGTCGGGGAGCTGTTTTTT. This chain connects TRBV5-4 to TRBJ2-2, with 10 bases matching TRBD2. CDR1 is SGHNT, CDR2 YYREEE, per germline (reference sequence). V shed 2 bases, J shed 7 bases, and the junction held 5 bases outside the gene matches. This CDR3 is 15 amino acids long.

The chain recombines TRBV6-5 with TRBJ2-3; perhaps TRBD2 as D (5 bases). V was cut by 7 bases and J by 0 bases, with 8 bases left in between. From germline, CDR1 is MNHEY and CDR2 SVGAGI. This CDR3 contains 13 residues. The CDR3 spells CASIDYSTDTQYF. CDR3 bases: TGTGCCAGCATCGACTACAGCACAGATACGCAGTATTTT.

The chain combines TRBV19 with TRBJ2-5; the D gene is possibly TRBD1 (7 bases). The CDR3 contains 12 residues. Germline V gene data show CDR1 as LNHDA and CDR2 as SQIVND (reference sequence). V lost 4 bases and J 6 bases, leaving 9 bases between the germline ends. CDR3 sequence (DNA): TGTGCCAGTAGTACAGGGGGGCAGACCCAGTACTTC. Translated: CASSTGGQTQYF.